This TCR beta chain was sequenced in a study of human T cells and chemical hapten exposure. Time point of the sample: patch test 2, 6 weeks after DPC sensitization. The treatment was: therapeutic diphenylcyclopropenone sensitization with weekly scalp DPC. Ahead of applying each patch test, blood was sampled. Separate cDNA molecules received unique molecular identifiers, which the library attached to them. TCRdb independently ran MiXCR on the RACE reads; one entry per CDR3 protein. Found here are hundreds of thousands of distinct CDR3 sequences, roughly 6% of them singletons; the top ten hold under 7%. This clonotype was recorded at least ten times. The specimen comprised whole blood, sampled in connection with sensitization to the hapten diphenylcyclopropenone (DPC). This TCR was recovered from a young woman with alopecia areata. Some clones in this sample may be carry-over from other donors' samples.

CDR3 in amino acids: CASSLEAGTDTQYF. Written as DNA, the CDR3 is TGCGCCAGCAGCTTGGAGGCGGGGACAGATACGCAGTATTTT. The chain uses TRBV5-1 and TRBJ2-3; TRBD2 is a possible D gene (6 bases). Germline-derived CDR1 and CDR2 are SGHRS and YFSETQ. The CDR3 length is 14 residues. The V and J ends lost 0 bases and 3 bases respectively, with 8 bases between them.